This TCR beta chain came from a study of Ad26.COV2.S vaccination and SARS-CoV-2 variants. General study results and limits: Non-spike TCR breadth showed similarity between vaccine and placebo recipients. Spike-specific TCR breadth in vaccine recipients exceeded that seen in placebo recipients.

Method: immunoSEQ multiplex PCR; TCRdb's copy keeps in-frame clones and lacks some. The data contain hundreds of thousands of clones, about 90% of them singletons. Regarding treatment: roughly 20 received Ad26.COV2.S at low or high dose, single or two shots; 5 received placebo; per-sample allocation not given. Sampling happened 63 days after the first vaccine or placebo injection. On this clone: Its antigen is not known.

V lost 3 bases to trimming and J lost 5 bases, with 10 bases between them. The CDR3 runs 13 residues. J is TRBJ2-5 and V is TRBV12-3 or TRBV12-4; D call uncertain. Sequences were derived from peripheral blood, sampled in a trial of Ad26.COV2.S vaccine versus placebo. This sequence originates from a person between 18 and 65 years old who received the Ad26.COV2.S COVID-19 vaccine or a placebo. CDR3 sequence (DNA): TGTGCCAGCAGTTTTGGTCGCCCGGAGACCCAGTACTTC. The encoded protein is CASSFGRPETQYF.